This T cell receptor beta chain was retrieved from a study of CD8 T cells in Susac syndrome. Per the germline V gene, CDR1 is SGHAT and CDR2 is FQNNGV. The CDR3 consists of 14 residues. Trimming left V 7 bases short and J 2 bases short, with 15 bases between. TCR beta sequences were obtained from blood CD8+ and CD4+ T cells. FACS enriched CD8+ TEMRA cells, while bulk CD8+ and CD4+ were negatively isolated. Random hexamers primed reverse transcription of about 0.5 to 1 ug RNA. TCRdb analysed the immunoSEQ multiplex PCR reads with MiXCR anew, one entry per CDR3 protein. This sample has roughly 120,000 distinct CDR3 sequences, with over 90% found just once.

This rearrangement joins TRBV11-2 to TRBJ2-7; TRBD2 is a possible D gene (6 bases). This sequence was found in a human donor with multiple sclerosis. Sequenced sample: CD8+ T cells from PBMCs. CDR3 sequence (DNA): TGTGCCAGCAAAACCGGGCGGGGCGCCTACGAGCAGTACTTC. Its translation: CASKTGRGAYEQYF. The entire variable domain, with the rest obtained from reference TRBV11-2 and TRBJ2-7, is as follows: EAGVAQSPRYKIIEKRQSVAFWCNPISGHATLYWYQQILGQGPKLLIQFQNNGVVDDSQLPKDRFSAERLKGVDSTLKIQPAKLEDSAVYLCASKTGRGAYEQYFGPGTRLTVT.